Listed below are T cell receptor beta chains from one sample, sequenced in a study of shared clonotypes between healthy human individuals. Only in-frame clones appear in the TCRdb table, and some are missing; sequencing was by immunoSEQ multiplex PCR. The repertoire holds some 2,400,000 clones, with around 95% as singletons. Input material: naive CD4+ T cells sorted from blood. These receptor sequences come from a man between 18 and 29 years old in good health. Both conserved end residues are part of each CDR3.

V: TRBV5-6; J: TRBJ2-7; CDR3: CASSLWAAGTATYEQYF
V: TRBV27; J: TRBJ2-7; CDR3: CASSLTSLASYEQYF
V: TRBV5-1; J: TRBJ2-7; CDR3: CASSLPTGGNDEQYF
V: TRBV7-3; J: TRBJ2-5; CDR3: CASSLTPGQQETQYF
V: TRBV5-3; J: TRBJ2-5; CDR3: CARSLGEPDVKPIIVQETQYF
V: TRBV27; J: TRBJ1-3; CDR3: CASSSQGAYGNTIYF
V: TRBV5-1; J: TRBJ2-5; CDR3: CASSLAQETQYF
V: TRBV2; J: TRBJ1-5; CDR3: CASSDRGLNQPQHF
V: TRBV30; J: TRBJ2-3; CDR3: CAWSPKEPGQGADTQYF
V: TRBV5-8; J: TRBJ2-2; CDR3: CASSLLMALGPGELFF
V: TRBV5-4; J: TRBJ2-7; CDR3: CASSQTSASYEQYF
V: TRBV28; J: TRBJ2-7; CDR3: CASSPLAGGPNEQYF
V: TRBV7-2; J: TRBJ1-5; CDR3: CASSPGQGNQPQHF
V: TRBV7-9; J: TRBJ2-5; CDR3: CASSRGGSQETQYF
V: TRBV6-5; J: TRBJ2-7; CDR3: CASTTPSGLANEQYF
V: TRBV7-9; J: TRBJ2-7; CDR3: CASSLGAGGYYEQYF
V: TRBV19; J: TRBJ1-2; CDR3: CASSIDLTMAGRSYGYTF
V: TRBV28; J: TRBJ2-2; CDR3: CASSLPVGELFF
V: TRBV19; J: TRBJ1-1; CDR3: CASSRHDSYLEAFF
V: TRBV6-5; J: TRBJ1-5; CDR3: CASSRQGGNQPQHF
V: TRBV2; J: TRBJ1-5; CDR3: CASSGDSWPQHF
V: TRBV7-9; J: TRBJ1-2; CDR3: CASSPALGTGNYGYTF
V: TRBV28; J: TRBJ1-1; CDR3: CASLEGMNTEAFF
V: TRBV6-5; J: TRBJ2-3; CDR3: CASRSPGTGADTQYF
V: TRBV5-8; J: TRBJ1-1; CDR3: CASSPQGGWNTEAFF
V: TRBV4-3; J: TRBJ1-4; CDR3: CASSLYHRATNEKLFF
V: TRBV4-1; J: TRBJ1-5; CDR3: CASSQEQGAPLVNQPQHF
V: TRBV6-6; J: TRBJ1-4; CDR3: CASSYAGLNEKLFF
V: TRBV11-2; J: TRBJ1-5; CDR3: CASSLDRVGQPQHF
V: TRBV2; J: TRBJ2-1; CDR3: CASHRDRGDEQFF
V: TRBV27; J: TRBJ2-5; CDR3: CASRASVSAPVETQYF
V: TRBV27; J: TRBJ2-1; CDR3: CASSLLGSSYNEQFF
V: TRBV2; J: TRBJ2-6; CDR3: CASTGTTANVLTF
V: TRBV10-3; J: TRBJ2-5; CDR3: CATRVEQETQYF
V: TRBV5-1; J: TRBJ2-7; CDR3: CASSPSGGALGEQYF
V: TRBV5-4; J: TRBJ1-1; CDR3: CASKGQAQANEAFF
V: TRBV30; J: TRBJ2-3; CDR3: CAWSFFLGSTDTQYF
V: TRBV30; J: TRBJ2-1; CDR3: CAWRDGTPYNEQFF
V: TRBV30; J: TRBJ2-1; CDR3: CAWEEGTFRLGEQFF
V: TRBV4-1; J: TRBJ1-1; CDR3: CASSQAYRAGQGPLNTEAFF
V: TRBV5-4; J: TRBJ2-1; CDR3: CASSKGQIQYNEQFF
V: TRBV6-1; J: TRBJ1-2; CDR3: CASSVTQGSPSYGYTF
V: TRBV28; J: TRBJ1-5; CDR3: CASNWGTGKQPQHF
V: TRBV5-1; J: TRBJ2-1; CDR3: CASSLGISYNEQFF
V: TRBV6-1; J: TRBJ2-3; CDR3: CASSESADTQYF
V: TRBV2; J: TRBJ1-3; CDR3: CASRGQVGNTIYF